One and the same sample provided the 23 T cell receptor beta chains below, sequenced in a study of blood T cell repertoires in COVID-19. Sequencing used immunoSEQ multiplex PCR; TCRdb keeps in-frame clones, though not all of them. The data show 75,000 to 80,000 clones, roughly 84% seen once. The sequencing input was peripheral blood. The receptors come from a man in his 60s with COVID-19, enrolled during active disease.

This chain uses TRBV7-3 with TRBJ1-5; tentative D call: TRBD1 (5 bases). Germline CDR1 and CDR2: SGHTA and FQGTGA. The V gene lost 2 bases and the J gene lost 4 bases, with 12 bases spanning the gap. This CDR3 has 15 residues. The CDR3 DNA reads TGTGCCAGCAGCTTACCAGGGAAGCGTAATCAGCCCCAGCATTTT. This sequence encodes CASSLPGKRNQPQHF.

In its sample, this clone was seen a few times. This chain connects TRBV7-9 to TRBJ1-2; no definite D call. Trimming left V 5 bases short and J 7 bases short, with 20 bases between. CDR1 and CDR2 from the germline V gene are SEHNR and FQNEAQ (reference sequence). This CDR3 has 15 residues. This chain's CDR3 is CASSLREDLFRGYTF. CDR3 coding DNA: TGTGCCAGCAGCCTCCGGGAGGACCTATTTCGTGGCTACACCTTC.

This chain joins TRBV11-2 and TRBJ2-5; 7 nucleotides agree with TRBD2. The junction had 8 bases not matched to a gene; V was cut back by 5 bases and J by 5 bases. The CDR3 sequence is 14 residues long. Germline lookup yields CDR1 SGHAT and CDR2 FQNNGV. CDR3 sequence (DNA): TGTGCCAGCAGCCGGACTTGGGGGGGGGAGACCCAGTACTTC. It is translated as CASSRTWGGETQYF. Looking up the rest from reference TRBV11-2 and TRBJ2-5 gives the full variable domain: EAGVAQSPRYKIIEKRQSVAFWCNPISGHATLYWYQQILGQGPKLLIQFQNNGVVDDSQLPKDRFSAERLKGVDSTLKIQPAKLEDSAVYLCASSRTWGGETQYFGPGTRLLVL.

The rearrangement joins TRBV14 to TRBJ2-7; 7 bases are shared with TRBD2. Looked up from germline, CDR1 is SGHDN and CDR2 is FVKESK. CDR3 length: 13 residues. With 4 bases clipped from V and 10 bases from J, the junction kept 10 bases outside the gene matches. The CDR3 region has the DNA TGTGCCAGCAGCCCCGGCCCTAGCGGAAAACAGTACTTC. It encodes CASSPGPSGKQYF.

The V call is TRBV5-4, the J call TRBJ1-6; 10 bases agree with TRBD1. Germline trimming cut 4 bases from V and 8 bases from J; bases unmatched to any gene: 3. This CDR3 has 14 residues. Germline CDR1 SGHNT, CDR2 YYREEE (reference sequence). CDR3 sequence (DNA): TGTGCCAGCAGCCCGGACAGGGGGGATTCACCCCTCCACTTT. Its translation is CASSPDRGDSPLHF.

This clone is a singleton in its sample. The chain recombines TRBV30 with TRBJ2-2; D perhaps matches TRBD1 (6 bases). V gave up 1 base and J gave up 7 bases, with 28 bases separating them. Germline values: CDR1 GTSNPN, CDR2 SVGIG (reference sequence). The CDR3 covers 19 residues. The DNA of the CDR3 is TGTGCCTGGAGTGCCCCACCCCCCGACAGGTGGGGTGGGGGCGGGGAGCTGTTTTTT. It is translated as CAWSAPPPDRWGGGGELFF. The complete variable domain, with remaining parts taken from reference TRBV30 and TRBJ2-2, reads SQTIHQWPATLVQPVGSPLSLECTVEGTSNPNLYWYRQAAGRGLQLLFYSVGIGQISSEVPQNLSASRPQDRQFILSSKKLLLSDSGFYLCAWSAPPPDRWGGGGELFFGEGSRLTVL.

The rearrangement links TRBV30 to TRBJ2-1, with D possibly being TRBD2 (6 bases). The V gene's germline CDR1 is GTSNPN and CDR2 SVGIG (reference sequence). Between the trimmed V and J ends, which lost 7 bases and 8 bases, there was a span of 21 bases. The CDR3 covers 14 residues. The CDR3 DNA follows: TGTGCCTTGGATCGGGGGAGCGTATTAGATGAGCAGTTCTTC. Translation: CALDRGSVLDEQFF.

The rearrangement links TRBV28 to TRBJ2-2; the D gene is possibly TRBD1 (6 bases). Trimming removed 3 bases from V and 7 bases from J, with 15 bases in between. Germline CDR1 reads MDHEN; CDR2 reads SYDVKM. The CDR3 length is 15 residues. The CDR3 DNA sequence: TGTGCCAGCAGTTTTCGTGGGGGCGCGGGCGGGGAGCTGTTTTTT. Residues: CASSFRGGAGGELFF.

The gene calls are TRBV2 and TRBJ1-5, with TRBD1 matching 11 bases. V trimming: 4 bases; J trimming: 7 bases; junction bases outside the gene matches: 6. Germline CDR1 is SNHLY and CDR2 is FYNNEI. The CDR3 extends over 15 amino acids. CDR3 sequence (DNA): TGTGCCAGCAGTGGGGACAGGGGGTTGGGGCAGCCCCAGCATTTT. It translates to CASSGDRGLGQPQHF.

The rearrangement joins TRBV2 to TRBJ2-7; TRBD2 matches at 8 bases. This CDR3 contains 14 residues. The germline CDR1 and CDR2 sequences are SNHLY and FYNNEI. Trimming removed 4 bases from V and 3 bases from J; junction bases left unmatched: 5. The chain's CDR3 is CASSVSGAYYEQYF. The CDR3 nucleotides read TGTGCCAGCAGTGTTAGCGGGGCCTACTACGAGCAGTACTTC.

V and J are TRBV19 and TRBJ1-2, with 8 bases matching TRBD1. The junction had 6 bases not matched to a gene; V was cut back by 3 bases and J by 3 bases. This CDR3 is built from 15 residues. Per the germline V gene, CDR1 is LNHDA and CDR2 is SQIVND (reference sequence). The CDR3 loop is CASSIAQDRDYGYTF. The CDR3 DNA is TGTGCCAGTAGTATTGCTCAGGACAGGGACTATGGCTACACCTTC.

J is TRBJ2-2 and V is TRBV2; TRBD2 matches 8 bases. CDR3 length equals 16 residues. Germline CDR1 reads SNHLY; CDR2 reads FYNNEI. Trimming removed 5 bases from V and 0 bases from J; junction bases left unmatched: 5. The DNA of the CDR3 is TGTGCCAGCAGTCAGACTAGCGCCGCGAACACCGGGGAGCTGTTTTTT. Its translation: CASSQTSAANTGELFF.

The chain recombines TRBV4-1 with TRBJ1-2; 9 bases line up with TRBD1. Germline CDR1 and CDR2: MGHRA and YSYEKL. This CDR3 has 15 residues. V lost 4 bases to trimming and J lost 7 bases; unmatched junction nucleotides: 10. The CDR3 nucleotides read TGCGCCAGCAGCCGAGAGGACAGGGGATGGGGTGGCTACACCTTC. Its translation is CASSREDRGWGGYTF.

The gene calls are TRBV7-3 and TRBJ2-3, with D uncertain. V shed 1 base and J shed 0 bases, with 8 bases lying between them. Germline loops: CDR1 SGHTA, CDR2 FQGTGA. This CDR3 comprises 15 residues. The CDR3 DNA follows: TGTGCCAGCAGCTTAATGTTTTCTAGCACAGATACGCAGTATTTT. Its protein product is CASSLMFSSTDTQYF.

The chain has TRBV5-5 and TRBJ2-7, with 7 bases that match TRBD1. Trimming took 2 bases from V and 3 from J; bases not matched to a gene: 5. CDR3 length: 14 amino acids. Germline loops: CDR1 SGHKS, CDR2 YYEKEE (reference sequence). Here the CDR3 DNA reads TGTGCCAGCAGCTTACGGGACAGCATCTACGAGCAGTACTTC. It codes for CASSLRDSIYEQYF.

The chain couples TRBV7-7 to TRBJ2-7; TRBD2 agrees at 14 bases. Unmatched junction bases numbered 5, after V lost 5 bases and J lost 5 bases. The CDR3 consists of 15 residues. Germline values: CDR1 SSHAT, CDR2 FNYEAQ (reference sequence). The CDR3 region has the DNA TGTGCCAGCAGCACCGGGACTAGCGGGAGTAACGAGCAGTACTTC. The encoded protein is CASSTGTSGSNEQYF.

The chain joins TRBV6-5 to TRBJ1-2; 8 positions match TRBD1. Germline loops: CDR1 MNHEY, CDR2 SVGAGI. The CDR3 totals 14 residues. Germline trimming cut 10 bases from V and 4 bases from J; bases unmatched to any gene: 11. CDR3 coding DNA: TGTGCCACCTCTCCGGCAGGGGGCACCTATGGCTACACCTTC. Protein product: CATSPAGGTYGYTF.

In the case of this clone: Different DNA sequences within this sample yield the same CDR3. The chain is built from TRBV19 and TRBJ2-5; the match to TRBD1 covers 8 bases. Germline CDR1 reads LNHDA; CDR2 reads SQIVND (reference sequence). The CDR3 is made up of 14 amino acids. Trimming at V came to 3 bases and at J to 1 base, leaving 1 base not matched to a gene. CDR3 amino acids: CASSIQGAQETQYF. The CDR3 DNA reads TGTGCCAGTAGTATTCAGGGGGCCCAAGAGACCCAGTACTTC.

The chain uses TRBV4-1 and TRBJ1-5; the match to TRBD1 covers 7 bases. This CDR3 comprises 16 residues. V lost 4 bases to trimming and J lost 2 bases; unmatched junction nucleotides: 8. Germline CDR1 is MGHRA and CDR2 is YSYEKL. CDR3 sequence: CASSRGTAFRNQPQHF. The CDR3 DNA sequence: TGCGCCAGCAGCCGTGGGACAGCCTTTCGCAATCAGCCCCAGCATTTT.

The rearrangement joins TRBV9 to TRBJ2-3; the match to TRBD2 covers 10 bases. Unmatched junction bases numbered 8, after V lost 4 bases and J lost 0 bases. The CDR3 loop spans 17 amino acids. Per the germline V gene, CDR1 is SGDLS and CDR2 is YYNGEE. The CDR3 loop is CASSLTMTSGSTDTQYF. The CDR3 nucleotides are TGTGCCAGCAGCTTGACCATGACTAGCGGGAGCACAGATACGCAGTATTTT.

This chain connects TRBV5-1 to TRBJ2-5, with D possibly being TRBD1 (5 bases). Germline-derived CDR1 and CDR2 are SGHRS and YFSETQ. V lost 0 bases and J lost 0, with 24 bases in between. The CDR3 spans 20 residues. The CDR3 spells CASSLAVWTQGREYQETQYF. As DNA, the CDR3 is TGCGCCAGCAGCTTGGCCGTGTGGACCCAGGGCCGCGAGTACCAAGAGACCCAGTACTTC. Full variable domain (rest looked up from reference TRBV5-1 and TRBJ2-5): KAGVTQTPRYLIKTRGQQVTLSCSPISGHRSVSWYQQTPGQGLQFLFEYFSETQRNKGNFPGRFSGRQFSNSRSEMNVSTLELGDSALYLCASSLAVWTQGREYQETQYFGPGTRLLVL.

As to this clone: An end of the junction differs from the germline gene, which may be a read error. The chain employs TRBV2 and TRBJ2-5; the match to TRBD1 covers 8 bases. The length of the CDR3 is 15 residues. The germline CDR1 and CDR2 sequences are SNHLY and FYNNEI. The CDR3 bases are TGTGCCAGCAGCGAAGGGACAGGCAACCAAGAGACCCAGTACTTC. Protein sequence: CASSEGTGNQETQYF.

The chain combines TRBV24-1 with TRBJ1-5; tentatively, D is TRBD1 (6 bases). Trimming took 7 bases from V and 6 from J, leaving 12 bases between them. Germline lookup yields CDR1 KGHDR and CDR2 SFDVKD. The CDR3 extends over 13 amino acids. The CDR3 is CATSEGGSQPQHF. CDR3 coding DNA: TGTGCCACCAGCGAAGGGGGTTCTCAGCCCCAGCATTTT.